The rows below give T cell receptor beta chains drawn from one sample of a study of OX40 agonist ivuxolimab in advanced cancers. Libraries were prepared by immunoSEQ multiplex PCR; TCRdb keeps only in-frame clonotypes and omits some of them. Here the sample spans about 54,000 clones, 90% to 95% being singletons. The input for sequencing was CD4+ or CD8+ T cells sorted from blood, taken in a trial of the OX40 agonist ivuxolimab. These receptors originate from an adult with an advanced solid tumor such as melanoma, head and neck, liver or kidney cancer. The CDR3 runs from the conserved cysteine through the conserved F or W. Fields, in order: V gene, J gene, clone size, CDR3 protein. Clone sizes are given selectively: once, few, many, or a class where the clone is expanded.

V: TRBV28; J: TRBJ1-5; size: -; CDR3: CASSSGGPHQPQHF
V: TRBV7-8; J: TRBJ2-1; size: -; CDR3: CASSPTVLRGSPYNEQFF
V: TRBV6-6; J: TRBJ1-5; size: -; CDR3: CASSYIGVTNQPQHF
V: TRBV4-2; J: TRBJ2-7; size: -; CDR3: CASSQGWTSGHEQYF
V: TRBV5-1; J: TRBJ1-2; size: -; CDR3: CASSFRPMLQGAIGYTF
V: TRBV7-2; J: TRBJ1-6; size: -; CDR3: CASSLLYFGSPLHF
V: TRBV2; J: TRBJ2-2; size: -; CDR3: CASRRTEGTGELFF
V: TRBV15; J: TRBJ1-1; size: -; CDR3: CATSSGREGEAFF
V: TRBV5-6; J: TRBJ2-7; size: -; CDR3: CASSWGRYEQYF
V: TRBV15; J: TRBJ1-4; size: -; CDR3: CATSSDARATNEKLFF
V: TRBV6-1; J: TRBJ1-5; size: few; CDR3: CASNFLFNQPQHF